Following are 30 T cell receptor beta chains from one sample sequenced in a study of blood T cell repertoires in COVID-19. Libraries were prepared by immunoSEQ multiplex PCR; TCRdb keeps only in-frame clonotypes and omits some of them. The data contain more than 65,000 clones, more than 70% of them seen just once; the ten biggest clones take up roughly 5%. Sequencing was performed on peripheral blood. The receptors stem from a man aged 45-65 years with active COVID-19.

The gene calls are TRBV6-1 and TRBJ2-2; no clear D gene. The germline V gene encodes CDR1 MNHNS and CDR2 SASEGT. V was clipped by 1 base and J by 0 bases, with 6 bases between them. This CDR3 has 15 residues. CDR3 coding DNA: TGTGCCAGCAGTGAAGGTCCTGCGAACACCGGGGAGCTGTTTTTT. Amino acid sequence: CASSEGPANTGELFF.

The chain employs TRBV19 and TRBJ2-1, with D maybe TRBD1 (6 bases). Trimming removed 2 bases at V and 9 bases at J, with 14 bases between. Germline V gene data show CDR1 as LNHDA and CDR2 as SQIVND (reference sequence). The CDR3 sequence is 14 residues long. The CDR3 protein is CASSIKQGWGEQFF. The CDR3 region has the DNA TGTGCCAGTAGTATAAAACAGGGATGGGGTGAGCAGTTCTTC. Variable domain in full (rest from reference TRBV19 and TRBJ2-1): DGGITQSPKYLFRKEGQNVTLSCEQNLNHDAMYWYRQDPGQGLRLIYYSQIVNDFQKGDIAEGYSVSREKKESFPLTVTSAQKNPTAFYLCASSIKQGWGEQFFGPGTRLTVL.

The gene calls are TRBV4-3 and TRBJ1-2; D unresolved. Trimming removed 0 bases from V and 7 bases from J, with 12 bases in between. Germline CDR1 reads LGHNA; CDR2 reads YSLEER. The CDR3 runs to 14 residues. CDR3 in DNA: TGCGCCAGCAGCCAAGACTCCGGGAAGCGTGGCTACACCTTC. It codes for CASSQDSGKRGYTF.

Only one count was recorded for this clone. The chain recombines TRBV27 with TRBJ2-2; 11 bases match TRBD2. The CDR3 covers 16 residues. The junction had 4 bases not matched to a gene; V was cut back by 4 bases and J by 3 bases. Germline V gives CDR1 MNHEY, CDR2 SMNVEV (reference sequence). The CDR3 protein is CASSSGLAVHTGELFF. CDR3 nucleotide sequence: TGTGCCAGCAGTTCGGGACTAGCGGTCCACACCGGGGAGCTGTTTTTT.

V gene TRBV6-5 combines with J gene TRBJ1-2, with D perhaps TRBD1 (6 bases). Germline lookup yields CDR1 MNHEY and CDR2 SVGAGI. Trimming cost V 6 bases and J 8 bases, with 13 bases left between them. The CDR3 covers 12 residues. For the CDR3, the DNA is TGTGCCAGCAGCAGGGTCCAGGGGGGCTACACCTTC. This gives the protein CASSRVQGGYTF.

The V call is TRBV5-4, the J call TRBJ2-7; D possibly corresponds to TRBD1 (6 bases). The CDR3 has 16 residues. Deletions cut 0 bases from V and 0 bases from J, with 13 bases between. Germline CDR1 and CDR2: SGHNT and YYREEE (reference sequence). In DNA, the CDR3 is TGTGCCAGCAGCTTGGCCGGGCAGGGGACCTCCTACGAGCAGTACTTC. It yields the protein CASSLAGQGTSYEQYF.

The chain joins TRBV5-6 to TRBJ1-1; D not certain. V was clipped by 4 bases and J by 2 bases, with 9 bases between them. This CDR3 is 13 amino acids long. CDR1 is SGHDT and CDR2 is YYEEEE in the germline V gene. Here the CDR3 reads CASSAPLNTEAFF. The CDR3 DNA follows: TGTGCCAGCAGCGCGCCTCTTAACACTGAAGCTTTCTTT.

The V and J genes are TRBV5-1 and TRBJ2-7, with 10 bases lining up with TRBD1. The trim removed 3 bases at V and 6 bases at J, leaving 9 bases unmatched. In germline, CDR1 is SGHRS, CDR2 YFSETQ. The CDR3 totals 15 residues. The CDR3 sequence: CASSSDGTGVLEQYF. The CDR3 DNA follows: TGCGCCAGCAGCTCGGATGGGACAGGGGTGCTCGAGCAGTACTTC.

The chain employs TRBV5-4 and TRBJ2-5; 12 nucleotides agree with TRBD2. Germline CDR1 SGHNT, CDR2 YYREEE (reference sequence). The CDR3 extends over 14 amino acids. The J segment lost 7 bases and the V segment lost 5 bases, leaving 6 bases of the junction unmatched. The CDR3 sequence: CASSSASGGGTQYF. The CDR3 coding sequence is TGTGCCAGCAGTTCAGCTAGCGGGGGGGGGACCCAGTACTTC.

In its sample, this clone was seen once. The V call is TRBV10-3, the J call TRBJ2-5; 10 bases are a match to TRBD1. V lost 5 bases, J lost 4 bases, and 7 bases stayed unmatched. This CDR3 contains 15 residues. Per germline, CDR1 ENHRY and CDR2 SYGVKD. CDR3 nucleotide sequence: TGTGCCATCAGTCCCGGGGGGGACAGGGGAGAGACCCAGTACTTC. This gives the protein CAISPGGDRGETQYF.

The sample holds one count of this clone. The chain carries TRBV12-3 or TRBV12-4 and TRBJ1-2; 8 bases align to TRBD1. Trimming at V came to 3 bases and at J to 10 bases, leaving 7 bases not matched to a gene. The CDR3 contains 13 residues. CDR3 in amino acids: CASSFLTGVVYTF. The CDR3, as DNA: TGTGCCAGCAGTTTCCTGACAGGGGTCGTCTACACCTTC.

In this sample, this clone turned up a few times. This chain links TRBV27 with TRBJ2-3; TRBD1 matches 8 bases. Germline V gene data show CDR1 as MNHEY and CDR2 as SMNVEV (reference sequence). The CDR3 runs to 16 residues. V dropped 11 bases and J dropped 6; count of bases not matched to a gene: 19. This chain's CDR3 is CAAGRDSTGGEDTQYF. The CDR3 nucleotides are TGTGCCGCCGGAAGAGATAGTACAGGGGGTGAGGATACGCAGTATTTT.

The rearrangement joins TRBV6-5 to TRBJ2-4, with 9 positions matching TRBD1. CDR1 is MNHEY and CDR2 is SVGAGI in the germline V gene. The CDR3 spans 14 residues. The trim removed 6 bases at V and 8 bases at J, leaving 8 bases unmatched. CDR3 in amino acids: CASRTQGAGDIQYF. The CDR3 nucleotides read TGTGCCAGCAGAACACAGGGGGCAGGGGACATTCAGTACTTC.

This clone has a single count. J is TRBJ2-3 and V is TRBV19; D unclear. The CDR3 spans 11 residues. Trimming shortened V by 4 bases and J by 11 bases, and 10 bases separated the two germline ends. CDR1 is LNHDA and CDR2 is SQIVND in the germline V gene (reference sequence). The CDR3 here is CASSTLFRQYF. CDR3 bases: TGTGCCAGTAGTACCCTCTTTCGGCAGTATTTT.

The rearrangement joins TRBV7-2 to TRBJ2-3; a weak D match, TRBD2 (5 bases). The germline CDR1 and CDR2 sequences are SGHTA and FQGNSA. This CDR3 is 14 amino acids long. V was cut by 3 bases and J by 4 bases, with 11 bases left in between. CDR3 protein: CASSFKNGADTQYF. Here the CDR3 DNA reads TGTGCCAGCAGCTTTAAGAACGGGGCAGATACGCAGTATTTT.

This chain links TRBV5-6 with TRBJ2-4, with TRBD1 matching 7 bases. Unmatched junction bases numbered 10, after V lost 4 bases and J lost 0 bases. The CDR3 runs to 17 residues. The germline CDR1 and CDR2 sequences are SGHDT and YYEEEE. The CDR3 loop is CASSDLTGTLAKNIQYF. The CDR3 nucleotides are TGTGCCAGCAGCGACTTGACAGGGACATTAGCCAAAAACATTCAGTACTTC. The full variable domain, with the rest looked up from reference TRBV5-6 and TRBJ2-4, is DAGVTQSPTHLIKTRGQQVTLRCSPKSGHDTVSWYQQALGQGPQFIFQYYEEEERQRGNFPDRFSGHQFPNYSSELNVNALLLGDSALYLCASSDLTGTLAKNIQYFGAGTRLSVL.

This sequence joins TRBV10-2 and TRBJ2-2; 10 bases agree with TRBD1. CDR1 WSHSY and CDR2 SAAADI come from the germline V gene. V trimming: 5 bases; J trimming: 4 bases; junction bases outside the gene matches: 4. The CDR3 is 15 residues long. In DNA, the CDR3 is TGCGCCAGCAGTCCCGGGACAGGGGTCACCGGGGAGCTGTTTTTT. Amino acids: CASSPGTGVTGELFF.

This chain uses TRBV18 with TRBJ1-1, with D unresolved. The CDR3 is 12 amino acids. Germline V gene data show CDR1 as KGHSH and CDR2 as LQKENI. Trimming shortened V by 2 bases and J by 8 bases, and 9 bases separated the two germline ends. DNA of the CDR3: TGTGCCAGCTCACCAAATCCCAGAGAAGCTTTCTTT. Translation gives CASSPNPREAFF.

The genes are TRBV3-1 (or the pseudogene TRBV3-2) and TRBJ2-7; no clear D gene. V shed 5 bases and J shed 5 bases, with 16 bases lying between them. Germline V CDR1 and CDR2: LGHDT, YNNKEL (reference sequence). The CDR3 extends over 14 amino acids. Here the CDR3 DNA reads TGTGCCAGCAGCTATCTGGAGCGCGTCAACGAGCAGTACTTC. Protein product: CASSYLERVNEQYF.

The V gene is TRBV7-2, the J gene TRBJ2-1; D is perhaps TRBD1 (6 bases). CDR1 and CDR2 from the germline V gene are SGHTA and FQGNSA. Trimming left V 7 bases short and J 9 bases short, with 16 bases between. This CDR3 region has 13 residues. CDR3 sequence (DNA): TGTGCCAGCAACTGGGACAAAGGTACTGAGCAGTTCTTC. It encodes CASNWDKGTEQFF.

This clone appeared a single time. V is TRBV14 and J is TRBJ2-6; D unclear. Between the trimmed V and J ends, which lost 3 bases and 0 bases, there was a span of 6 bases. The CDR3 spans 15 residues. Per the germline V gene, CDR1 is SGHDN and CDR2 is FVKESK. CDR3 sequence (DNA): TGTGCCAGCAGCCATTGGAGCTCTGGGGCCAACGTCCTGACTTTC. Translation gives CASSHWSSGANVLTF.

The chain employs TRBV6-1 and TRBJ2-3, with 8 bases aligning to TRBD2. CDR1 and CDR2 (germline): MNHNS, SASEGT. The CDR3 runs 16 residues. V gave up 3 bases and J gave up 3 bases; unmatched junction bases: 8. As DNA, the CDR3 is TGTGCCAGCAGTGACCGGCCCGCGGGGGGTACAGATACGCAGTATTTT. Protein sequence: CASSDRPAGGTDTQYF.

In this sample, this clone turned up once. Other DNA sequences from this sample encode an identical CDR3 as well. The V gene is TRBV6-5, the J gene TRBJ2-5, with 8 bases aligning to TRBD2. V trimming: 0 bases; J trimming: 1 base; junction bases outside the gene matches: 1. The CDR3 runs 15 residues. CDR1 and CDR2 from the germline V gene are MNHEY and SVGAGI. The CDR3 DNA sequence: TGTGCCAGCAGTTACTCTGCGGGGGGCCAAGAGACCCAGTACTTC. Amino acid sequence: CASSYSAGGQETQYF.

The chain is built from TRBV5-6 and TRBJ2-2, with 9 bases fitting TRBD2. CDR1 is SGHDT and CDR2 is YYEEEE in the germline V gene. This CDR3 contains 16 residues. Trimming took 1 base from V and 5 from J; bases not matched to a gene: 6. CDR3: CASSLILSGSTGELFF. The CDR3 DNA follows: TGTGCCAGCAGCTTGATTCTTAGCGGGAGTACCGGGGAGCTGTTTTTT.

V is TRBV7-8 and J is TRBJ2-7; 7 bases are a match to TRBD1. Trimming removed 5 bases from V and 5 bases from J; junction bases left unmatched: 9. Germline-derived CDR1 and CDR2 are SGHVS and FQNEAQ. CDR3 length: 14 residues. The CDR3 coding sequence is TGTGCCAGCAGCGATCCGACAGGGAATAACGAGCAGTACTTC. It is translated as CASSDPTGNNEQYF.

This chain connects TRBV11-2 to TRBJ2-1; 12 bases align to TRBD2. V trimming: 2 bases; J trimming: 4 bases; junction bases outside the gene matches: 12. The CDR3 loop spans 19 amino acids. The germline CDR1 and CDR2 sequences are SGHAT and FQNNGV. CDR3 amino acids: CASSLSPSGRVLRYNEQFF. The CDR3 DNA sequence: TGTGCCAGCAGCTTAAGTCCTAGCGGGAGGGTCCTACGGTACAATGAGCAGTTCTTC.

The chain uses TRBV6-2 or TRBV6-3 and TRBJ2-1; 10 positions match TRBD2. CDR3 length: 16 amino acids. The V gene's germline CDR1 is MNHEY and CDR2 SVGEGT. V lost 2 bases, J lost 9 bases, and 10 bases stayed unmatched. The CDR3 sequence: CASSYPLAGEGGEQFF. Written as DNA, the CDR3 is TGTGCCAGCAGTTACCCCCTAGCGGGAGAGGGAGGTGAGCAGTTCTTC.

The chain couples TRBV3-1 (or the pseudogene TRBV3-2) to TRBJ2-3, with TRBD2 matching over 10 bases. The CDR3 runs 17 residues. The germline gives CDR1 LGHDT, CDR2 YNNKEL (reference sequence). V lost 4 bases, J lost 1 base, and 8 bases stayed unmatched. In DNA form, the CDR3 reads TGTGCCAGCAGCCCTCACTTCACTAGCGGGGGCACAGATACGCAGTATTTT. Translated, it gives CASSPHFTSGGTDTQYF.

CDR3 bases: TGTGCCAGCGGCGGACTAGCGGGAGCGAACACCGGGGAGCTGTTTTTT. Protein sequence: CASGGLAGANTGELFF. V is TRBV9 and J is TRBJ2-2; 13 bases align to TRBD2. This CDR3 spans 16 amino acids. Germline loops: CDR1 SGDLS, CDR2 YYNGEE. The ends lost 7 bases at V and 0 bases at J; junction bases unmatched: 3.

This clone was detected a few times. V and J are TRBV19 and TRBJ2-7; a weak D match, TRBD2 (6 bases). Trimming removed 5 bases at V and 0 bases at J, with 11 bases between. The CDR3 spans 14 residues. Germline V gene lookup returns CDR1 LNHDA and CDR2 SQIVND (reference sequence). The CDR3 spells CASSPGDSSYEQYF. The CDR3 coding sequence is TGTGCCAGTAGTCCGGGAGACAGCTCCTACGAGCAGTACTTC.